Sequencing of this TCR beta chain was carried out in a study of vaccination effects on CD4 cells after COVID-19. Scientists isolated CD4+ T cells after a roughly ten-day culture period ended. The person had a PCR-confirmed SARS-CoV-2 infection during March to December 2020. Notes on this clone: Its antigen remains unknown.

The table came from immunoSEQ multiplex PCR; TCRdb's copy has only in-frame clones and leaves some out. The data hold about 51,000 clones, with approximately 74% observed a single time. Study-level points and caveats: The study had few convalescent patients and no early post-infection timepoints.

Sequencing used CD4+ T cells from PBMCs cultured without peptide, obtained before COVID-19 vaccination. This TCR was sampled from a human donor who had a prior SARS-CoV-2 infection.

The CDR3 DNA is TGTGCCAGCAGTGAAGGCTATAATTCACCCCTCCACTTT. Translated, it gives CASSEGYNSPLHF. The V gene is TRBV6-4, the J gene TRBJ1-6; no definite D call. The V gene's germline CDR1 is MRHNA and CDR2 SNTAGT. Trimming pared 3 bases from V and 3 bases from J, leaving 3 bases between. This CDR3 is 13 amino acids long.